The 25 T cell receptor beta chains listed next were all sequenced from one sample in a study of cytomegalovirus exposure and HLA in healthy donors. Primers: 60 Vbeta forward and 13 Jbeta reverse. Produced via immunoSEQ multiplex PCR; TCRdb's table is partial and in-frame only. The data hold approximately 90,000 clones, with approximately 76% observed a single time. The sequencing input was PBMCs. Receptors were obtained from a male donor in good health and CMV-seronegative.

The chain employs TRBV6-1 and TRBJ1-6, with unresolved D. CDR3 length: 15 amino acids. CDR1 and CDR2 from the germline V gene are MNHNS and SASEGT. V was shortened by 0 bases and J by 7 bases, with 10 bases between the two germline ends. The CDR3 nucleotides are TGTGCCAGCAGTGAAGCAGCCACAGTCAATTCACCCCTCCACTTT. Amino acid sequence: CASSEAATVNSPLHF.

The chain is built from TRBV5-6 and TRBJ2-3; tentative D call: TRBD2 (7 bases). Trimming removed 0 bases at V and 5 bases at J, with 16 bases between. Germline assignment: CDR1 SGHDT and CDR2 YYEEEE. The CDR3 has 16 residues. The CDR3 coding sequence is TGTGCCAGCAGCTTGGCCGCGGGGGCGCGGATAGATACGCAGTATTTT. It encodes CASSLAAGARIDTQYF.

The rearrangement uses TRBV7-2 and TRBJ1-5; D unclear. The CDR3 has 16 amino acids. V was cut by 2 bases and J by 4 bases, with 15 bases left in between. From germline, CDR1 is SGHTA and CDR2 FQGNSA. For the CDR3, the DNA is TGTGCCAGCAGCTTAATACTGGGCAGTCAAAATCAGCCCCAGCATTTT. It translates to CASSLILGSQNQPQHF.

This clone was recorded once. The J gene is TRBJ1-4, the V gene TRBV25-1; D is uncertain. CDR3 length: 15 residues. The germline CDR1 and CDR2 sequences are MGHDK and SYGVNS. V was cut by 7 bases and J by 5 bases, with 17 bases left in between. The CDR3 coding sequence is TGTGCCAGCATGACCTTATTAGCGGGGAATGAAAAACTGTTTTTT. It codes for CASMTLLAGNEKLFF.

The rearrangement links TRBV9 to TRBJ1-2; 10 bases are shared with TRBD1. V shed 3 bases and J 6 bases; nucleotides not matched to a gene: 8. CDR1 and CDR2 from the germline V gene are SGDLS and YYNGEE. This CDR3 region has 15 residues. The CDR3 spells CASSAYGTGVDGYTF. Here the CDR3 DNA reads TGTGCCAGCAGCGCCTACGGGACAGGGGTGGATGGCTACACCTTC.

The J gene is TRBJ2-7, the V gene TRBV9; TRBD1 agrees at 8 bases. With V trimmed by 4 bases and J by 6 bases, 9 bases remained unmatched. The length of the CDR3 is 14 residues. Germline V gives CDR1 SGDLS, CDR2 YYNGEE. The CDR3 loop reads CASSTGQAPGEQYF. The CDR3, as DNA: TGTGCCAGCAGCACGGGACAGGCGCCGGGCGAGCAGTACTTC. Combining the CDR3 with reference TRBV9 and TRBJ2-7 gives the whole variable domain DSGVTQTPKHLITATGQRVTLRCSPRSGDLSVYWYQQSLDQGLQFLIQYYNGEERAKGNILERFSAQQFPDLHSELNLSSLELGDSALYFCASSTGQAPGEQYFGPGTRLTVT.

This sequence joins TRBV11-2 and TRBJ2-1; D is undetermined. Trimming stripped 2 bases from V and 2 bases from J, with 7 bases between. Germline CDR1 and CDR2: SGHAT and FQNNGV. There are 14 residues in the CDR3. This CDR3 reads CASSLIETYNEQFF. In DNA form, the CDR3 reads TGTGCCAGCAGCTTAATAGAAACCTACAATGAGCAGTTCTTC.

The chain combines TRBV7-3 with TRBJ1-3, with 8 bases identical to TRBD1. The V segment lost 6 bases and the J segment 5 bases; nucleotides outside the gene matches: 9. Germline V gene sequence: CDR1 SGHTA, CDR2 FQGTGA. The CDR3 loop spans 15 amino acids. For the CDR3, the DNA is TGTGCCAGCAGGTACGACAGGGGTGTACGAAACACCATATATTTT. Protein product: CASRYDRGVRNTIYF. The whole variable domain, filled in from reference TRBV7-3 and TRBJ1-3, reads GAGVSQTPSNKVTEKGKYVELRCDPISGHTALYWYRQSLGQGPEFLIYFQGTGAADDSGLPNDRFFAVRPEGSVSTLKIQRTERGDSAVYLCASRYDRGVRNTIYFGEGSWLTVV.

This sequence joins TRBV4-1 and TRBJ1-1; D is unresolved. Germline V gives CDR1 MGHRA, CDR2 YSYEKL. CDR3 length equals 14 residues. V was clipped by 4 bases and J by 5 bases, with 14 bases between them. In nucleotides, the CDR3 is TGCGCCAGCAGCCCCTTATCTACGAGGACTGAAGCTTTCTTT. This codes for CASSPLSTRTEAFF.

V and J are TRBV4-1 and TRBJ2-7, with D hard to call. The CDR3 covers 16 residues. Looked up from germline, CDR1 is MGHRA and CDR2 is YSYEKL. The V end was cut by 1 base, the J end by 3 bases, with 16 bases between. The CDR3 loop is CASSQAFVPPSYEQYF. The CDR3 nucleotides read TGCGCCAGCAGCCAAGCGTTCGTCCCCCCGAGCTACGAGCAGTACTTC.

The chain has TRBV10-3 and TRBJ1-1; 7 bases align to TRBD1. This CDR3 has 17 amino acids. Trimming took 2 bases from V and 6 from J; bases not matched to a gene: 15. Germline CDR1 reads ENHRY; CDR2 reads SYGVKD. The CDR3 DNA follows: TGTGCCATCAGTGAGGCACACGGTGGCAGGGGGAGTCCTGAAGCTTTCTTT. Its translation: CAISEAHGGRGSPEAFF.

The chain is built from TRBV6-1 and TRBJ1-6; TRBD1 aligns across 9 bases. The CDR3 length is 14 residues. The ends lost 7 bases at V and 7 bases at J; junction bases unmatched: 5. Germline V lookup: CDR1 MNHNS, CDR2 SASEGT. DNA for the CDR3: TGTGCCAGCACACCGGGACAGGGAAATTCACCCCTCCACTTT. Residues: CASTPGQGNSPLHF.

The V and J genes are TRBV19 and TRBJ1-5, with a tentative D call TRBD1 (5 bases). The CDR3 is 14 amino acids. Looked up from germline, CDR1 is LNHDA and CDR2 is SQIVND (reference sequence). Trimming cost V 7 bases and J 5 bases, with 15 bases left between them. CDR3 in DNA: TGTGCCAGTAATATTGGGGCAGTCCATCAGCCCCAGCATTTT. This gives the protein CASNIGAVHQPQHF. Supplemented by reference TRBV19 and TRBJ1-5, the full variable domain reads DGGITQSPKYLFRKEGQNVTLSCEQNLNHDAMYWYRQDPGQGLRLIYYSQIVNDFQKGDIAEGYSVSREKKESFPLTVTSAQKNPTAFYLCASNIGAVHQPQHFGDGTRLSIL.

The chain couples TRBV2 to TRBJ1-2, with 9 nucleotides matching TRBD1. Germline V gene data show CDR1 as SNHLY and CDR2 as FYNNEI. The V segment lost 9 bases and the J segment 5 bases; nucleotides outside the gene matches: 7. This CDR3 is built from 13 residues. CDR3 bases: TGTGCCAGTCGAGCGGGACAGGGATATGGCTACACCTTC. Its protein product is CASRAGQGYGYTF.

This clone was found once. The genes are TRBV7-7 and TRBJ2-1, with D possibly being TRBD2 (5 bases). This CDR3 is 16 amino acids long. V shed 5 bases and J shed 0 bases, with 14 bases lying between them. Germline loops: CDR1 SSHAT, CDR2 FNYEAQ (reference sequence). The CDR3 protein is CASSIGRLVSYNEQFF. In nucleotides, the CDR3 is TGTGCCAGCAGCATTGGGAGACTGGTCTCCTACAATGAGCAGTTCTTC.

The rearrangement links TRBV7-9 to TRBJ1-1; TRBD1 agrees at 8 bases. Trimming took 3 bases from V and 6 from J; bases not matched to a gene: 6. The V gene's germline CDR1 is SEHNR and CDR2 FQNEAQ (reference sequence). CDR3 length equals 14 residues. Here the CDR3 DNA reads TGTGCCAGCAGCTTGACAGGGGAGAGGGCTGAAGCTTTCTTT. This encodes CASSLTGERAEAFF.

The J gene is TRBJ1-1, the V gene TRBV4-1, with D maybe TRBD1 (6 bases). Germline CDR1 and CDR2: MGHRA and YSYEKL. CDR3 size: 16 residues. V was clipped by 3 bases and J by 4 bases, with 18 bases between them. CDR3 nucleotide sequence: TGCGCCAGCAGCCAGTCCGGGGGGCGGGGGAGCACTGAAGCTTTCTTT. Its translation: CASSQSGGRGSTEAFF.

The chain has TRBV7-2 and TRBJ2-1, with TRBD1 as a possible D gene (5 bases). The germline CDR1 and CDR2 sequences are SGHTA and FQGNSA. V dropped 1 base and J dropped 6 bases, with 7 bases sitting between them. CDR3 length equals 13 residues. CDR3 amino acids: CASSLVRGNEQFF. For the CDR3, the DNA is TGTGCCAGCAGCTTAGTTAGGGGCAATGAGCAGTTCTTC.

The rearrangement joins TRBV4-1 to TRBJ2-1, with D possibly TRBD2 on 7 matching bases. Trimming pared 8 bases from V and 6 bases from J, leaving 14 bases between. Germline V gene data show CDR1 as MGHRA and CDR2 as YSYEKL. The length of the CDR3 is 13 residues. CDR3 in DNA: TGCGCCAGCCAAAGGGGGACTACCAATGAGCAGTTCTTC. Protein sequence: CASQRGTTNEQFF.

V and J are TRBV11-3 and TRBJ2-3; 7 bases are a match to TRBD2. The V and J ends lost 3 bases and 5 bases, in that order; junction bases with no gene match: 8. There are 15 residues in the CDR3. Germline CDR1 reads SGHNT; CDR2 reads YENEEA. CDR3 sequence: CASSFEGGPGDTQYF. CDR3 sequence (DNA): TGTGCCAGCAGCTTTGAGGGAGGGCCGGGAGATACGCAGTATTTT.

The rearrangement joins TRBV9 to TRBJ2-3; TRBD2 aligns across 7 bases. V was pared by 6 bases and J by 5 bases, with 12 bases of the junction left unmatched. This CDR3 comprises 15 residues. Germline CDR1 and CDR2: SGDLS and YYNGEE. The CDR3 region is CASTGGINSEDTQYF. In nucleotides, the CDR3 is TGTGCCAGCACCGGGGGGATAAATAGCGAAGATACGCAGTATTTT.

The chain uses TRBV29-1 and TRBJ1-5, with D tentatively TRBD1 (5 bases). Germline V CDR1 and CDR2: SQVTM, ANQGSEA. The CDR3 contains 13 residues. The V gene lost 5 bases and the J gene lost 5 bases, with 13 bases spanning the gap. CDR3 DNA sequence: TGCAGCGTTCGGTCAGGGTCTGATCAGCCCCAGCATTTT. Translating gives CSVRSGSDQPQHF.

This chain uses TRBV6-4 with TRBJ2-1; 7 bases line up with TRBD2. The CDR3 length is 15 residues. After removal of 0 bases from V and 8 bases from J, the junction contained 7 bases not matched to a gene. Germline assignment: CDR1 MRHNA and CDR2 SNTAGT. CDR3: CASSDSRREVDEQFF. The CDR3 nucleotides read TGTGCCAGCAGTGACTCGAGACGGGAGGTGGATGAGCAGTTCTTC.

Here the CDR3 DNA reads TGCGCCAGCAGCTTCCGGGACAGGCTAGGCGACACTGAAGCTTTCTTT. Its translation is CASSFRDRLGDTEAFF. The chain joins TRBV5-1 to TRBJ1-1; 8 bases match TRBD1. The V gene end was trimmed by 2 bases and the J gene end by 3 bases; junction bases not matched to a gene: 9. Per the germline V gene, CDR1 is SGHRS and CDR2 is YFSETQ. The CDR3 is 16 amino acids.

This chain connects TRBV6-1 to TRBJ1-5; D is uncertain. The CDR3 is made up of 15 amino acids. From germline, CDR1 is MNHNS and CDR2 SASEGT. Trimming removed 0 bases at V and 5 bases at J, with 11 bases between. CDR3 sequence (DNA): TGTGCCAGCAGTGAAGCGGAGGGAACCTATCAGCCCCAGCATTTT. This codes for CASSEAEGTYQPQHF.